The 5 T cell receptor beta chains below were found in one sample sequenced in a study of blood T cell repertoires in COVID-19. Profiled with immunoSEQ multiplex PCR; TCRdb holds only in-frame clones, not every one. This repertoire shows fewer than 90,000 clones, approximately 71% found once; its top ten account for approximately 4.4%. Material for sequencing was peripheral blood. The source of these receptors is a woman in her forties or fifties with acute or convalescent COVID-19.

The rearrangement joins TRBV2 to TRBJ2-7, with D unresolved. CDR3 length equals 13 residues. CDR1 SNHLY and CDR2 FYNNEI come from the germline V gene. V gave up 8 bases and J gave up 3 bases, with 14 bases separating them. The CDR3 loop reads CASRRSKDYEQYF. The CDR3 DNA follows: TGTGCCAGCCGAAGGAGCAAGGACTACGAGCAGTACTTC.

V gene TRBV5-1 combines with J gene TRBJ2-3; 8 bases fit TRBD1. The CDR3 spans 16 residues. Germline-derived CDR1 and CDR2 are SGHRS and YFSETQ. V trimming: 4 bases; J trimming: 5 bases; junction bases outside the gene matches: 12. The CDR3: CASSEVPGQGQDTQYF. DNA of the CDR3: TGCGCCAGCAGCGAGGTCCCAGGACAGGGACAAGATACGCAGTATTTT.

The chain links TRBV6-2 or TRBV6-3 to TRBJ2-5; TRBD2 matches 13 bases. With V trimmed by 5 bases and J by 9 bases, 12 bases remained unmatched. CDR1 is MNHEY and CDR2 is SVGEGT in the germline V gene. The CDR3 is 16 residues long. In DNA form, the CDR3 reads TGTGCCAGCAGTCAGGGACTAGCGGGGCCGCGAAGGGCCCAGTACTTC. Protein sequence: CASSQGLAGPRRAQYF.

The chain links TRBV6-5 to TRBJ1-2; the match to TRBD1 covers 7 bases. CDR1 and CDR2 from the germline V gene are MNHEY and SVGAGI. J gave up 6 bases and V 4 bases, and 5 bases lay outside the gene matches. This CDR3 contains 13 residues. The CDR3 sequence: CASSLGGDDGYTF. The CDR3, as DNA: TGTGCCAGCAGTTTAGGGGGCGATGATGGCTACACCTTC.

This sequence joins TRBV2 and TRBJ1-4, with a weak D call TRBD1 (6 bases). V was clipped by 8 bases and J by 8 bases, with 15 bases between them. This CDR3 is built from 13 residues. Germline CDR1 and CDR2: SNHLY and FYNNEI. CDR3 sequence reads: CASLYRESEKLFF. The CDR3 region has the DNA TGTGCCAGCCTATACAGGGAGAGCGAAAAACTGTTTTTT.